This T cell receptor beta chain was obtained from a study of blood T cell repertoires in COVID-19 (dated by TCRdb to 2018 to 2020). In the study overall: Collaborator samples came from the United States, Italy and Spain and covered acute and convalescent phases of COVID-19. The prospective study material was composed of cDNA or gDNA derived from T cells, B-cell-depleted T cells, or PBMCs. Subjects who had been exposed to COVID-19, were actively infected with it, or had recovered from it provided the deeply sampled blood TCRbeta repertoires that made up the dataset. The repertoires were made available in a free public database intended to serve as a resource for research on the immune response to SARS-CoV-2. The samples were drawn from two sources: the first 160 participants of the ongoing ImmuneRACE study, and 950 to 1,500 subjects contributed by 6 global collaborators. The sample metadata nearly always contained a de-identified subject ID, COVID-19 status, age in years and sex. HLA class I and class II types, where available, came from metadata supplied by the sample provider rather than from assay-based typing. Broad study findings and their caveats: Clinical and demographic metadata were provided uncurated, with the amount varying by source and participant.

As to this clone: This clone's antigen is unknown. No base qualities exist here, and no much larger clone lies one base off it.

TCRbeta CDR3 regions were amplified from genomic DNA by means of the immunoSEQ Assay, a bias-controlled multiplex PCR. The study's own analysis went as follows. The number of nucleated cells in each sample was estimated by amplification of reference gene primers within the assay. Sequence reads were collapsed and filtered to measure the absolute abundance of every unique TCRbeta CDR3 rearrangement. For each sample, productive Simpson clonality was calculated by taking the square root of Simpson's diversity index across productive rearrangements. This immuneACCESS table, as held by TCRdb, lists in-frame sequences with V and J called but not all clones. Of the missing ones, under half trace to an unresolved V gene in checked studies; the others have no known cause. The V and J calls and clone size come from that table; D and trimming were worked out from the DNA. This sample gives more than 200,000 clones in total; 85% to 90% of them show up just once. The ten largest clones capture roughly 10% of the sample.

At one collaborating source in Seattle, patients were enrolled during active infection and were followed longitudinally through the course of disease. Whole blood was collected in K2EDTA tubes by collaborating institutions according to the institutions' own protocols. Collaborator samples were shipped for TCRbeta analysis as frozen whole blood, isolated PBMCs, or DNA extracted from either sample type. The germline V gene supplies CDR1 SGDLS and CDR2 YYNGEE. The CDR3, from cysteine to phenylalanine, totals 16 residues. Just CDR3 DNA is preserved here, 48 bases in frame from base 1. Trimming at the junction amounts to 4 bases on V and 2 bases on J, and the germline ends lie 19 bases apart.

Sequencing used peripheral blood. Recombination linked TRBV9 to TRBJ2-7, and TRBD2 may be the D gene, going by 6 matching bases. The TCR originated in a woman aged 50 to 65 with COVID-19, enrolled during active disease. The nucleotide sequence is TGTGCCAGCAGCCCTCCAGGAGCGGGTTCCGCCTACGAGCAGTACTTC. Translated, this gives CASSPPGAGSAYEQYF.